A single sample gave rise to the 28 T cell receptor beta chains below, sequenced in a study of beta chain features in type 1 diabetes. The isolated RNA, all of it, was reverse transcribed, so expressed TCRB transcripts were what got sequenced. The protocol was immunoSEQ multiplex PCR, while the TCRdb copy is restricted to in-frame clones and leaves out a portion. The repertoire holds 300,000 or so clones, with approximately 10% as singletons. The antigens of these receptors remain unknown. Regarding the study as a whole: In every one of the four CD4+ subsets, TCRB CDR3s were moderately but significantly shorter in Type 1 diabetes patients.

The sequenced material came from central memory CD4+ T cells from blood. The receptors were gathered from a man in his thirties or forties with type 1 diabetes.

The chain uses TRBV7-9 and TRBJ1-6; a possible D gene is TRBD1 (6 bases). Germline CDR1 SEHNR, CDR2 FQNEAQ (reference sequence). This CDR3 contains 14 residues. The ends were cut back, 1 base at V and 11 bases at J, with 12 bases in the middle. Written as DNA, the CDR3 is TGTGCCAGCAGCTTAGGAGACAGGAGTACACCCCTCCACTTT. Translating gives CASSLGDRSTPLHF.

The chain uses TRBV4-1 and TRBJ2-3; D possibly corresponds to TRBD2 (7 bases). This CDR3 has 17 residues. V was shortened by 0 bases and J by 2 bases, with 15 bases between the two germline ends. Germline-derived CDR1 and CDR2 are MGHRA and YSYEKL. The CDR3 loop reads CASSQDGSGGVTDTQYF. The CDR3 DNA follows: TGCGCCAGCAGCCAAGATGGATCGGGGGGCGTCACAGATACGCAGTATTTT.

A few counts support this clone. This chain joins TRBV7-2 and TRBJ1-2; D is unresolved. Germline CDR1 is SGHTA and CDR2 is FQGNSA. The CDR3 contains 12 residues. The ends were cut back, 6 bases at V and 3 bases at J, with 8 bases in the middle. In DNA form, the CDR3 reads TGTGCCAGCAGTCCTGAGCACTATGGCTACACCTTC. Translating gives CASSPEHYGYTF.

This clone has only a few counts. The V and J genes are TRBV18 and TRBJ1-1; 8 bases align to TRBD1. The CDR3 totals 13 residues. Germline V lookup: CDR1 KGHSH, CDR2 LQKENI. Trimming at V came to 3 bases and at J to 7 bases, leaving 4 bases not matched to a gene. CDR3 coding DNA: TGTGCCAGCTCACCCGGGACAGGAAATGAAGCTTTCTTT. Residues: CASSPGTGNEAFF. Combining the CDR3 with reference TRBV18 and TRBJ1-1 gives the whole variable domain NAGVMQNPRHLVRRRGQEARLRCSPMKGHSHVYWYRQLPEEGLKFMVYLQKENIIDESGMPKERFSAEFPKEGPSILRIQQVVRGDSAAYFCASSPGTGNEAFFGQGTRLTVV.

This clone came up a few times. The chain links TRBV4-1 to TRBJ2-5; 14 bases line up with TRBD2. The CDR3 runs 16 residues. The J segment lost 4 bases and the V segment lost 0 bases, leaving 1 base of the junction unmatched. From germline, CDR1 is MGHRA and CDR2 YSYEKL. DNA of the CDR3: TGCGCCAGCAGCCAAGATGGGACTAGCGGGGGAGAGACCCAGTACTTC. Residues: CASSQDGTSGGETQYF.

V gene TRBV27 combines with J gene TRBJ1-2; a weak D match, TRBD1 (6 bases). Trimming cost V 3 bases and J 1 base, with 12 bases left between them. This CDR3 is 15 amino acids long. Germline values: CDR1 MNHEY, CDR2 SMNVEV (reference sequence). CDR3 in DNA: TGTGCCAGCAGTTTCCTTGGACAGAATAACTATGGCTACACCTTC. This sequence encodes CASSFLGQNNYGYTF.

This chain uses TRBV28 with TRBJ1-4; no clear D gene. The CDR3 is 13 residues long. Germline V lookup: CDR1 MDHEN, CDR2 SYDVKM. Trimming took off 6 bases at V and 3 bases at J, with 8 bases between the two ends. CDR3 sequence (DNA): TGTGCCAGCAGACCGGATCCTAATGAAAAACTGTTTTTT. Translation gives CASRPDPNEKLFF.

This clone was detected many times. The CDR3 reads CASSPDYISGVNSPLHF. The CDR3 nucleotides read TGTGCCAGCAGCCCCGATTACATTTCAGGGGTTAATTCACCCCTCCACTTT. This chain links TRBV7-2 with TRBJ1-6; D possibly corresponds to TRBD1 (6 bases). The CDR3 runs to 17 residues. The germline CDR1 and CDR2 sequences are SGHTA and FQGNSA. The V and J ends lost 5 bases and 6 bases respectively, with 20 bases between them.

For this clone: Other nucleotide sequences from this sample produce the same CDR3. The gene calls are TRBV5-1 and TRBJ1-1, with TRBD1 identical over 8 bases. V trimming: 4 bases; J trimming: 1 base; junction bases outside the gene matches: 6. The CDR3 is made up of 15 amino acids. The V gene's germline CDR1 is SGHRS and CDR2 YFSETQ. The CDR3 region is CASSPGQGSNTEAFF. DNA of the CDR3: TGCGCCAGCAGCCCCGGACAGGGTTCGAACACTGAAGCTTTCTTT.

This clone occurred a few times. The chain uses TRBV9 and TRBJ2-5; D ambiguous. Trimming removed 2 bases at V and 5 bases at J, with 10 bases between. The CDR3 loop spans 13 amino acids. Germline values: CDR1 SGDLS, CDR2 YYNGEE. The CDR3, as DNA: TGTGCCAGCAGCGTCAGCATCGGGGAGACCCAGTACTTC. It encodes CASSVSIGETQYF.

This clone turned up a few times. This chain joins TRBV29-1 and TRBJ2-5; 9 bases agree with TRBD2. CDR3 length: 16 amino acids. The junction had 13 bases not matched to a gene; V was cut back by 3 bases and J by 5 bases. From germline, CDR1 is SQVTM and CDR2 ANQGSEA. DNA for the CDR3: TGCAGCGTTGACGCAGGGCTAGCGGGGATGGGGGAGACCCAGTACTTC. This codes for CSVDAGLAGMGETQYF.

The genes are TRBV6-5 and TRBJ1-3; D is ambiguous. The V and J ends lost 7 bases and 0 bases respectively, with 1 base between them. The CDR3 consists of 11 residues. Germline V gives CDR1 MNHEY, CDR2 SVGAGI. The CDR3 coding sequence is TGTGCCAGCACCTCTGGAAACACCATATATTTT. Translation gives CASTSGNTIYF.

V is TRBV7-9 and J is TRBJ2-7, with a possible D match to TRBD1 (6 bases). The CDR3 loop spans 14 amino acids. Deletions cut 0 bases from V and 4 bases from J, with 10 bases between. In germline, CDR1 is SEHNR, CDR2 FQNEAQ (reference sequence). The CDR3 nucleotides are TGTGCCAGCAGCTTAGCTGCAACAGGGTACGAGCAGTACTTC. Its protein is CASSLAATGYEQYF.

This clone has only a few counts. The J gene is TRBJ1-1, the V gene TRBV7-2, with TRBD1 matching over 7 bases. Germline V gives CDR1 SGHTA, CDR2 FQGNSA. The trim removed 5 bases at V and 9 bases at J, leaving 6 bases unmatched. The length of the CDR3 is 12 residues. DNA for the CDR3: TGTGCCAGCAGCCGGGACAGCGACCAAGCTTTCTTT. The encoded protein is CASSRDSDQAFF. The full variable domain, its missing parts supplied by reference TRBV7-2 and TRBJ1-1, is GAGVSQSPSNKVTEKGKDVELRCDPISGHTALYWYRQSLGQGLEFLIYFQGNSAPDKSGLPSDRFSAERTGGSVSTLTIQRTQQEDSAVYLCASSRDSDQAFFGQGTRLTVV.

This chain uses TRBV7-2 with TRBJ2-7, with a tentative D call TRBD2 (6 bases). V was trimmed by 5 bases and J by 2 bases, leaving 10 bases between them. Germline V CDR1 and CDR2: SGHTA, FQGNSA. The CDR3 has 13 residues. CDR3 sequence (DNA): TGTGCCAGCAGCCCCCAGCGGGCCTACGAGCAGTACTTC. Its protein is CASSPQRAYEQYF.

The chain links TRBV5-6 to TRBJ2-4; D might be TRBD1 or TRBD2, each matching 7 bases. V lost 0 bases and J lost 8, with 15 bases in between. The CDR3 extends over 15 amino acids. Germline V gene data show CDR1 as SGHDT and CDR2 as YYEEEE. This CDR3 reads CASSLAPGGVDIQYF. The CDR3 coding sequence is TGTGCCAGCAGCTTGGCCCCAGGGGGGGTGGACATTCAGTACTTC.

At least ten counts were recorded for this clone. In nucleotides, the CDR3 is TGTGCCAGCTCACCATGGGACAGTTCCATCGGGTCCTACGAGCAGTACTTC. Translating it yields CASSPWDSSIGSYEQYF. The genes are TRBV18 and TRBJ2-7; 7 bases match TRBD1. The CDR3 covers 17 residues. Looked up from germline, CDR1 is KGHSH and CDR2 is LQKENI. Trimming took 2 bases from V and 1 from J; bases not matched to a gene: 11.

The rearrangement links TRBV6-6 to TRBJ2-3; D possibly corresponds to TRBD2 (5 bases). Germline loops: CDR1 MNHNY, CDR2 SVGAGI (reference sequence). Trimming stripped 2 bases from V and 6 bases from J, with 15 bases between. CDR3 length: 15 residues. The CDR3 DNA is TGTGCCAGCAGTTACAGTAGAGTTGGGAGTGATACGCAGTATTTT. Protein: CASSYSRVGSDTQYF.

This rearrangement joins TRBV6-6 to TRBJ2-3; TRBD2 is a possible D gene (6 bases). The V end was cut by 5 bases, the J end by 1 base, with 16 bases between. Germline assignment: CDR1 MNHNY and CDR2 SVGAGI (reference sequence). This CDR3 contains 16 residues. DNA of the CDR3: TGTGCCAGCAGTCCTTCGGGGACTCGAGGCACAGATACGCAGTATTTT. Encoded protein: CASSPSGTRGTDTQYF.

In this sample, this clone turned up a few times. Other nucleotide sequences from this sample produce the same CDR3. V and J are TRBV2 and TRBJ2-3; tentatively, D is TRBD2 (5 bases). V was cut by 2 bases and J by 3 bases, with 12 bases left in between. This CDR3 is built from 15 residues. Germline lookup yields CDR1 SNHLY and CDR2 FYNNEI. CDR3 bases: TGTGCCAGCAGTGAATTGAGGCTAGCAACAGATACGCAGTATTTT. Protein product: CASSELRLATDTQYF.

This rearrangement joins TRBV9 to TRBJ2-3; 8 nucleotides line up with TRBD2. J was trimmed by 7 bases and V by 0 bases; bases with no gene match: 7. This CDR3 comprises 15 residues. Germline assignment: CDR1 SGDLS and CDR2 YYNGEE. The CDR3 sequence is CASSVESGGLYTQYF. The CDR3 DNA reads as TGTGCCAGCAGCGTAGAAAGCGGGGGCCTTTATACGCAGTATTTT.

About this clone: The sample carries other DNA sequences with the same CDR3. The chain couples TRBV7-2 to TRBJ2-7; 12 bases are a match to TRBD1. This CDR3 has 15 amino acids. Per germline, CDR1 SGHTA and CDR2 FQGNSA. V gave up 1 base and J gave up 5 bases; unmatched junction bases: 3. CDR3 nucleotide sequence: TGTGCCAGCAGCTTAGTGGGGACAGGGGGCCACGAGCAGTACTTC. Translation: CASSLVGTGGHEQYF.

The rearrangement joins TRBV2 to TRBJ1-4; D is undetermined. V was clipped by 7 bases and J by 0 bases, with 9 bases between them. Germline V lookup: CDR1 SNHLY, CDR2 FYNNEI. The CDR3 runs 14 residues. In DNA form, the CDR3 reads TGTGCCAGCACAGCCACCACAACTAATGAAAAACTGTTTTTT. Its protein product is CASTATTTNEKLFF.

This clone has more than one count but fewer than ten. The chain links TRBV7-9 to TRBJ2-1; D ambiguous. The V end lost 1 base, the J end lost 10 bases, and 11 bases lay between the germline ends. The CDR3 runs to 13 residues. In germline, CDR1 is SEHNR, CDR2 FQNEAQ (reference sequence). CDR3 bases: TGTGCCAGCAGCTTAGGGGAAATTCAGGAGCAGTTCTTC. It codes for CASSLGEIQEQFF.

This clone was counted between two and nine times. The V gene is TRBV7-2, the J gene TRBJ1-1; D unresolved. The CDR3 covers 16 residues. Germline CDR1 SGHTA, CDR2 FQGNSA. The V end lost 3 bases, the J end lost 0 bases, and 14 bases lay between the germline ends. The CDR3 loop reads CASSFSAAVMNTEAFF. Here the CDR3 DNA reads TGTGCCAGCAGCTTCTCAGCAGCGGTAATGAACACTGAAGCTTTCTTT.

This clone came up a few times. The V gene is TRBV4-3, the J gene TRBJ1-5, with 8 nucleotides matching TRBD1. V dropped 1 base and J dropped 8; count of bases not matched to a gene: 7. The CDR3 covers 15 residues. In germline, CDR1 is LGHNA, CDR2 YSLEER. The CDR3 bases are TGCGCCAGCAGCCAAGTCAGGGGGCCGTTGGAGCCCCAGCATTTT. It is translated as CASSQVRGPLEPQHF.

V usage is TRBV5-6 and J usage is TRBJ1-6, with D unclear. This CDR3 comprises 12 residues. The V end lost 2 bases, the J end lost 11 bases, and 8 bases lay between the germline ends. CDR1 is SGHDT and CDR2 is YYEEEE in the germline V gene. The CDR3 reads CASSFGFPPLHF. The CDR3 DNA is TGTGCCAGCAGCTTTGGGTTCCCACCCCTCCACTTT.

The chain recombines TRBV19 with TRBJ1-5; the D is unclear. The CDR3 totals 14 residues. Per germline, CDR1 LNHDA and CDR2 SQIVND (reference sequence). Trimming removed 11 bases from V and 2 bases from J, with 16 bases in between. CDR3 DNA: TGTGCCGCAGAGGACCCTCGGGGCAATCAGCCCCAGCATTTT. Its protein is CAAEDPRGNQPQHF.